This TCR beta chain emerged from a study of CD8+CD57+ T cells in acquired aplastic anemia. In the study overall: The DNA of sorted CD4+ and CD8+ cells averaged about 3 ug. The study's findings and limits: No significant patient-versus-control difference appeared in CD8+ Simpson's diversity. Around 27 CD8+ CDR3 sequences occurred in both the patients and the controls.

Remarks on this clonotype: Antigen unknown.

Investigators profiled TCR beta VDJ and CDR3 from genomic DNA template. MiXCR, applied by TCRdb to the reads, yields one record per CDR3 protein. The repertoire consists of 260,000 or so distinct CDR3 sequences, with roughly 80% occurring once and the leading ten covering roughly 42%. Patients chosen for sequencing had shown CD8+CD57+ cell expansion by flow cytometry. Patients had received no therapy at the time of blood sampling. Sequenced material: sorted CD4+, CD8+, or CD8+CD57+ T cells (not recorded which) from PBMCs. This clonotype originated in a human donor with aplastic anemia.

The CDR3 DNA is TGTGCCAGCAGCCTGACAGGTTCTTCCTACGAGCAGTACCAGTTCTTC. Its protein product is CASSLTGSSYEQYQFF. The genes are TRBV7-6 and TRBJ2-1, with a weak D call TRBD1 (6 bases). Trimming left V 5 bases short and J 13 bases short, with 27 bases between. Germline lookup yields CDR1 SGHVS and CDR2 FNYEAQ. There are 16 residues in the CDR3.